This TCR beta chain was found in a study of CD8 T cells in Susac syndrome. This CDR3 comprises 14 residues. V lost 3 bases to trimming and J lost 4 bases, with 11 bases between them. CDR1 and CDR2 (germline): MNHEY, SMNVEV (reference sequence). Random-hexamer reverse transcription was applied to roughly 0.5 to 1 ug RNA. MiXCR, run by TCRdb on the immunoSEQ multiplex PCR reads, gives a single entry per CDR3 protein. In the table there are fewer than 35,000 distinct CDR3 sequences, roughly 92% of which are singletons. This TCR was sampled from a human donor in good health. The material sequenced was CD8+ T cells from PBMCs. The chain recombines TRBV27 with TRBJ2-3; TRBD1 or TRBD2 may be the D gene (6 bases each). CDR3 nucleotide sequence: TGTGCCAGCAGTTTTGTTGGGGGGCCAGATACGCAGTATTTT. Its translation: CASSFVGGPDTQYF.